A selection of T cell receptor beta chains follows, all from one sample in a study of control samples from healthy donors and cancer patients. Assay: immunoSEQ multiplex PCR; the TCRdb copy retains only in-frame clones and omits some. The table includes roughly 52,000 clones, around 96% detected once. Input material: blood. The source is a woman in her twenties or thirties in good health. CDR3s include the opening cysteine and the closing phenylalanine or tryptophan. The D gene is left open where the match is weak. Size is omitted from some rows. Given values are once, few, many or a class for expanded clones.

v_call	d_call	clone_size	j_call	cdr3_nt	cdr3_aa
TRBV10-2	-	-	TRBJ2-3	TGCGCCAGCAGCCACACAGATACGCAGTATTTT	CASSHTDTQYF
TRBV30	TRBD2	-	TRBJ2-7	TGTGCCGGATTGACTAGCGGGTTCTACGAGCAGTACTTC	CAGLTSGFYEQYF
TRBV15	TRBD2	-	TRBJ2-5	TGTGCCACCAGCGACCCGGGACTAGCGGTCCAAAAGGAGACCCAGTACTTC	CATSDPGLAVQKETQYF
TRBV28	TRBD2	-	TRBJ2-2	TGTGCCACCCTAAAGACCCTAGCGGACACCGGGGAGCTGTTTTTT	CATLKTLADTGELFF
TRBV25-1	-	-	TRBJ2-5	TGTGCCAGCAGTGAATTAGGCCAAGAGACCCAGTACTTC	CASSELGQETQYF
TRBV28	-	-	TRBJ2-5	TGTGCCAGCAGCCCACGGGGGTATTGGGGGGCTCAGGAGTCCCCCCAAGAGACCCAGTACTTC	CASSPRGYWGAQESPQETQYF
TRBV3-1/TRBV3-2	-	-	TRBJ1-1	TGTGCCAGCAGCCCCGGGGGCGACTCATATGGTGGCACTGAAGCTTTCTTT	CASSPGGDSYGGTEAFF
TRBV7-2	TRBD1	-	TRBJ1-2	TGTGCCAGCACCCCAACTTGGACAGGCGACGATGGCTACACCTTC	CASTPTWTGDDGYTF
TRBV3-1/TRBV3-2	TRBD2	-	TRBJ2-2	TGTGCCAGCAGCCAGGCTGGACTAGCGGGAGACCCCGGGGAGCTGTTTTTT	CASSQAGLAGDPGELFF
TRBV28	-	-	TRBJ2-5	TGTGCCAGCAGGGGGCCGGGGGAGACCCAGTACTTC	CASRGPGETQYF
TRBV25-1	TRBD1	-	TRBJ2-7	TGTGCCAGCAGTGCCCTAGGACAGGGACGGTACGAGCAGTACTTC	CASSALGQGRYEQYF
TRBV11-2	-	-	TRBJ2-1	TGTGCCAGCAGCTTAACAAACAATGAGCAGTTCTTC	CASSLTNNEQFF
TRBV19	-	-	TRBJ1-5	TGTGCCAGTAGTGTTTCCGGGACAAGGCGTCAGCCCCAGCATTTT	CASSVSGTRRQPQHF
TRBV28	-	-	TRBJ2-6	TGTGCCAGCAGTTCTATCTCCATCGCCCCTGGGGCCAACGTCCTGACTTTC	CASSSISIAPGANVLTF
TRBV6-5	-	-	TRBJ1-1	TGTGCCAGCAGTCTCGACAGGAACACTGAAGCTTTCTTT	CASSLDRNTEAFF
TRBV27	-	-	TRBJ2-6	TGTGCCAGCAGTTTATTCGGCAGGGGCACCTCTGGGGCCAACGTCCTGACTTTC	CASSLFGRGTSGANVLTF
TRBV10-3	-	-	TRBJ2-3	TGTGCCATCAGTGAGAGGGTAGCAGCAGATACGCAGTATTTT	CAISERVAADTQYF
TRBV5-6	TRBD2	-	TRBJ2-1	TGTGCCAGCAGCTTGGCGGGAGGGCCGACACACGAGCAGTTCTTC	CASSLAGGPTHEQFF
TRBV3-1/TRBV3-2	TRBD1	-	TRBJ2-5	TGTGCCAGCAGAGAGACAGGGTGGGAGACCCAGTACTTC	CASRETGWETQYF
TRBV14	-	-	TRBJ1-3	TGTGCCAGCAGCCCCCGGACCCGCACCGGAAACACCATATATTTT	CASSPRTRTGNTIYF
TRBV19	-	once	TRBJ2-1	TGTGCCAGTAGCCCCGCACTGGGCTACAATGAGCAGTTCTTC	CASSPALGYNEQFF
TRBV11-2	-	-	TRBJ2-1	TGTGCCAGCAGCTCAGTTCCGGGACAAGGAAACGGGGAGCAGTTCTTC	CASSSVPGQGNGEQFF
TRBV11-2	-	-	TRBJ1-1	TGTGCCAGCAGCTCCCAACAGGGAAACACTGAAGCTTTCTTT	CASSSQQGNTEAFF
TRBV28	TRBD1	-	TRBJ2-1	TGTGCCAGCAGTTCCCATACAGGGGGCGGGTCCTACAATGAGCAGTTCTTC	CASSSHTGGGSYNEQFF
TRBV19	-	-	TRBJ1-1	TGTGCCAGTAGTATTTCCTCCAGGGCGGAGAACACTGAAGCTTTCTTT	CASSISSRAENTEAFF
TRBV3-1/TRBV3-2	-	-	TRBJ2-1	TGTGCCAGCAGCCCTTATGGTGTCAGCTCCTACAATGAGCAGTTCTTC	CASSPYGVSSYNEQFF
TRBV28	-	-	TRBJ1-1	TGTGCCAGCAGAGTCGGAACCGAAGCTTTCTTT	CASRVGTEAFF
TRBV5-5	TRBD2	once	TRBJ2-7	TGTGCCAGCTACGGCACCGGAGGCGGGAGTATCTACGAGCAGTACTTC	CASYGTGGGSIYEQYF
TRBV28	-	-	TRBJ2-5	TGTGCCAGCAGTTTTATAAGATACGAGACCCAGTACTTC	CASSFIRYETQYF
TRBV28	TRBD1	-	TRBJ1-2	TGTGCCAGCAGTTTAAGGACAGGGGAAGGCTACACCTTC	CASSLRTGEGYTF
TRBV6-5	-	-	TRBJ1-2	TGTGCCAGCAGTTCCCCGGACGGAGCTAACTATGGCTACACCTTC	CASSSPDGANYGYTF
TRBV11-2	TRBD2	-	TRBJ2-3	TGTGCCAGCAGCCCCCGGGGGGTCGGCGATACGCAGTATTTT	CASSPRGVGDTQYF
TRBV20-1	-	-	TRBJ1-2	TGCAGTGCCCGTCACTCTGGGGGCTACACCTTC	CSARHSGGYTF
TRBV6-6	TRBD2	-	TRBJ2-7	TGTGCCAGCAGTGAGACTAGCGGGAGTGCATTTGAGCAGTACTTC	CASSETSGSAFEQYF
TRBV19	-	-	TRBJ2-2	TGTGCCAGTAGTGATATTTCCGGGGAGCTGTTTTTT	CASSDISGELFF
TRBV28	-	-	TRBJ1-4	TGTGCCAGCAGCCCGTCCTTCGGGGGGCGGGAAGCAACTAATGAAAAACTGTTTTTT	CASSPSFGGREATNEKLFF
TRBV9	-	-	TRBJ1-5	TGTGCCAGCAGCGGGGACGGGATCGGGCAGCCCCAGCATTTT	CASSGDGIGQPQHF
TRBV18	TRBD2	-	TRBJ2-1	TGTGCCAGCTCACCCGCTAGCGGGAGGGGATTAAATGAGCAGTTCTTC	CASSPASGRGLNEQFF
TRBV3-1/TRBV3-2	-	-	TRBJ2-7	TGTGCCAGCAGCCCCGTTGAAGACAGCTCCTACGAGCAGTACTTC	CASSPVEDSSYEQYF